The clone carrying this TCR beta chain was seen only once. This entry belongs to a study of blood T cell repertoires in COVID-19. Original methodology: From reference gene primer amplification, estimates of nucleated cell counts were derived. Sequencing was performed with immunoSEQ multiplex PCR; in TCRdb, only in-frame clones are kept and a portion is missing. From that table come the V and J calls and clone size; the DNA was used to work out D and trimming. The table records over 150,000 clones, over 70% of them present only once. The germline V and J ends were trimmed by 6 bases and 5 bases, with 16 bases remaining between them. The V gene's germline CDR1 is LNHNV and CDR2 YYDKDF (reference sequence). CDR3 size: 15 residues. Participants were aged roughly 18 to 90 years, lived in around 25 US areas, and enrolled virtually. Cohort placement rested on clinical history that participants reported themselves.

The clonotype was recovered from a woman in her sixties who had recovered from COVID-19. V usage is TRBV15 and J usage is TRBJ1-4; perhaps TRBD1 as D (5 bases). Source material: PBMCs or T cells enriched from blood (not recorded which). CDR3 amino acids: CATRSPGGKNEKLFF. CDR3 in DNA: TGTGCCACCAGAAGCCCTGGGGGGAAAAATGAAAAACTGTTTTTT.